This T cell receptor (beta chain) was obtained from a study of blood T cells in healthy people across ages. V was clipped by 3 bases and J by 5 bases, with 11 bases between them. The CDR3 is made up of 13 amino acids. Germline CDR1 is KGHSH and CDR2 is LQKENI. A second PCR of roughly 6 to 12 cycles used a sample-barcoded 5' primer and a J-beta primer mix. TCRdb re-called the 5' RACE reads with MiXCR, one entry per CDR3 protein. The table shows hundreds of thousands of distinct CDR3 sequences, with around 24% occurring only once. This clonotype was detected only a few times. Separately, the same data were catalogued under a study of T cells of mothers and their children.

The sequence derives from a boy younger than 18 in good health. Material for sequencing was blood. The chain is built from TRBV18 and TRBJ2-7; no clear D. As DNA, the CDR3 is TGTGCCAGCTCACCTGGTCTTTCGGACGAGCAGTACTTC. As protein: CASSPGLSDEQYF.